This T cell receptor (beta chain) was documented in a study of T-cell reconstitution after alpha-beta-depleted transplantation in children. Study-wide results and limits: Several patients had high TCRbeta diversity at day 60; it came from surviving recipient T cells and thymic progenitors.

This clonotype turned up a few times. Its matching antigen is unknown. V lost 4 bases and J 4 bases, leaving 5 bases between the germline ends. Germline V lookup: CDR1 DFQATT, CDR2 SNEGSKA (reference sequence). The CDR3 length is 11 residues. Unique molecular identifiers were used in preparing the TCRbeta library. TCRdb redid the calling of the PCR reads with MiXCR, one entry per CDR3 protein. The sample yields some 300,000 distinct CDR3 sequences, over 9.5% seen once. This specimen was PBMCs, taken before TCRalphabeta/CD19-depleted stem cell transplant. J is TRBJ2-1 and V is TRBV20-1; D is ambiguous. This TCR was recovered from a boy in the first two years of life with acute myeloid leukemia, due to receive a stem cell transplant. CDR3 protein: CSANAYNEQFF. The CDR3 DNA follows: TGCAGTGCTAATGCTTACAATGAGCAGTTCTTC.